Listed below are T cell receptor beta chains from one sample, sequenced in a study of beta chain features in type 1 diabetes. Using immunoSEQ multiplex PCR, the repertoire was profiled, and TCRdb retains in-frame clones only, with some absent. This sample has approximately 260,000 clones, with approximately 25% found just once. The sequencing input was naive CD4+ T cells from blood. The receptors derive from a young woman with type 1 diabetes. Each CDR3 is given without its conserved first and last residue.

j_call | v_call | cdr3_aa
TRBJ2-7 | TRBV6-5 | ASSSLSGSYEQY
TRBJ2-1 | TRBV11-2 | ASSLRLAVYNEQF
TRBJ2-3 | TRBV5-1 | ASPGSGAQY
TRBJ1-2 | TRBV29-1 | SAPRQGKNYGYT
TRBJ1-1 | TRBV5-1 | ASRSTGSNTEAF
TRBJ2-7 | TRBV2 | ASSASSGRHEQY
TRBJ2-5 | TRBV30 | ASGVRETQY
TRBJ2-1 | TRBV4-2 | ASSRTSWTGYNEQF
TRBJ1-2 | TRBV30 | AWSQGQYYGYT
TRBJ2-5 | TRBV25-1 | ASSDPRGSGETQY
TRBJ2-3 | TRBV27 | ASQEAGAADTQY
TRBJ1-5 | TRBV7-9 | ASSLYYGDGNQPQH
TRBJ2-1 | TRBV18 | ASSPTLAGAYNEQF
TRBJ1-5 | TRBV19 | ASSILNQPQH
TRBJ2-1 | TRBV15 | ATSSPSYNEQF
TRBJ2-3 | TRBV5-4 | ASSTGQGRTDTQY
TRBJ2-7 | TRBV13 | ASSFAGRSSYEQY
TRBJ2-7 | TRBV2 | ASSELGDGYEQY
TRBJ2-1 | TRBV28 | ASSLIAGGARFNEQF
TRBJ2-7 | TRBV5-1 | ASSPSGALGYEQY
TRBJ1-1 | TRBV29-1 | SVQSQGYTEAF
TRBJ2-1 | TRBV5-6 | ASSWGLAGGNEQF
TRBJ2-7 | TRBV30 | AWSLSSYEQY
TRBJ2-6 | TRBV5-1 | ASMFTRTGDPSGANVLT
TRBJ2-5 | TRBV9 | ASSVGLAETYQETQY
TRBJ1-1 | TRBV5-4 | ASSPRNTEAF
TRBJ2-2 | TRBV11-2 | ASSLIRVAGVEKLF
TRBJ2-7 | TRBV7-2 | ASSLGLGLATYEQY
TRBJ2-1 | TRBV29-1 | SVVGGDGASNEQF
TRBJ2-1 | TRBV11-2 | ASSLVGQSSYNEQF
TRBJ1-1 | TRBV2 | ASSAAGVTEAF
TRBJ2-7 | TRBV7-2 | ASSLTSGSYEQY
TRBJ2-7 | TRBV9 | ASSVGGLAGSYEQY
TRBJ1-2 | TRBV18 | ASSPGRDGYT
TRBJ1-5 | TRBV5-1 | ASSLDGSNQPQH
TRBJ2-7 | TRBV29-1 | SFQTSGGNTY
TRBJ2-5 | TRBV11-2 | ASRDVTGGEETQY
TRBJ2-6 | TRBV7-9 | ASSLPDRADGANVLT
TRBJ2-1 | TRBV5-4 | ASSLQGPYNEQF